Listed below are T cell receptor beta chains from one sample, sequenced in a study of technical replicates of blood from a few donors. Libraries were prepared by immunoSEQ multiplex PCR; TCRdb keeps only in-frame clonotypes and omits some of them. The sample lists 100,000 or so clones; roughly 95% were seen once. The sample taken for sequencing was T cells isolated from PBMCs. Every receptor here comes from a human donor in good health. The CDR3 runs from the conserved cysteine through the conserved F or W. A D gene is named only where the DNA matches it firmly. Rows give clone size only sometimes, using once, few, many, or a class for an expanded clone.

V: TRBV28; J: TRBJ1-5; size: .; D: .; CDR3: CASSWTQGRNQPQHF; DNA: TGTGCCAGCAGTTGGACCCAGGGGAGAAATCAGCCCCAGCATTTT
V: TRBV18; J: TRBJ2-1; size: .; D: .; CDR3: CASSPGGSSSYNEQFF; DNA: TGTGCCAGCTCGCCAGGGGGGAGCAGCTCCTACAATGAGCAGTTCTTC
V: TRBV6-1; J: TRBJ2-6; size: once; D: .; CDR3: CASSELIRGEMSGANVLTF; DNA: TGTGCCAGCAGTGAATTAATCAGGGGTGAAATGTCTGGGGCCAACGTCCTGACTTTC
V: TRBV30; J: TRBJ1-1; size: .; D: .; CDR3: CAWIRGSTEAFF; DNA: TGTGCCTGGATAAGGGGCTCCACTGAAGCTTTCTTT
V: TRBV10-3; J: TRBJ2-1; size: few; D: .; CDR3: CAISADNEQFF; DNA: TGTGCCATCAGTGCAGACAATGAGCAGTTCTTC
V: TRBV18; J: TRBJ1-2; size: .; D: .; CDR3: CASSPENDGYGYTF; DNA: TGTGCCAGCTCACCTGAAAATGACGGGTATGGCTACACCTTC
V: TRBV28; J: TRBJ2-2; size: .; D: TRBD2; CDR3: CASSLPGTSVSTGELFF; DNA: TGTGCCAGCAGTTTACCCGGGACTAGCGTCTCCACCGGGGAGCTGTTTTTT
V: TRBV7-9; J: TRBJ2-1; size: .; D: .; CDR3: CASSPPGVRNNEQFF; DNA: TGTGCCAGCAGCCCTCCGGGAGTCAGGAACAATGAGCAGTTCTTC
V: TRBV4-1; J: TRBJ1-1; size: once; D: .; CDR3: CASSQGYWNTEAFF; DNA: TGCGCCAGCAGCCAAGGGTACTGGAACACTGAAGCTTTCTTT
V: TRBV6-1; J: TRBJ1-3; size: .; D: TRBD1; CDR3: CASSERTGGSGNTIYF; DNA: TGTGCCAGCAGTGAAAGGACAGGGGGATCTGGAAACACCATATATTTT
V: TRBV7-9; J: TRBJ2-5; size: .; D: .; CDR3: CASSLGGGETQYF; DNA: TGTGCCAGCAGCTTAGGGGGAGGAGAGACCCAGTACTTC
V: TRBV28; J: TRBJ2-5; size: .; D: .; CDR3: CASTQTRGGTQYF; DNA: TGTGCCAGCACCCAGACCCGAGGGGGGACCCAGTACTTC
V: TRBV11-2; J: TRBJ1-2; size: .; D: .; CDR3: CASSLEGGKGYGYTF; DNA: TGTGCCAGCAGCTTAGAGGGCGGAAAGGGGTATGGCTACACCTTC
V: TRBV7-9; J: TRBJ2-2; size: .; D: TRBD1; CDR3: CASSFGQGRKPGELFF; DNA: TGTGCCAGCAGCTTTGGACAGGGTAGGAAGCCCGGGGAGCTGTTTTTT
V: TRBV19; J: TRBJ2-1; size: .; D: TRBD1; CDR3: CASSTTDGQGGSRQFF; DNA: TGTGCCAGTAGTACCACCGATGGACAGGGGGGGTCAAGGCAGTTCTTC
V: TRBV6-5; J: TRBJ1-3; size: .; D: TRBD1; CDR3: CASSYSTGAGNTIYF; DNA: TGTGCCAGCAGTTACTCGACAGGGGCCGGAAACACCATATATTTT
V: TRBV19; J: TRBJ2-7; size: .; D: .; CDR3: CASSIRTDSYEQYF; DNA: TGTGCCAGTAGTATAAGGACAGACTCCTACGAGCAGTACTTC
V: TRBV4-1; J: TRBJ2-2; size: .; D: TRBD2; CDR3: CASSQIAGGPTGELFF; DNA: TGCGCCAGCAGCCAAATAGCGGGAGGTCCCACCGGGGAGCTGTTTTTT
V: TRBV19; J: TRBJ1-4; size: .; D: TRBD1; CDR3: CASSSRGLGTNEKLFF; DNA: TGTGCCAGTAGTAGTAGGGGGCTGGGGACTAATGAAAAACTGTTTTTT
V: TRBV5-1; J: TRBJ1-2; size: .; D: .; CDR3: CASSLDGGRRYGYTF; DNA: TGCGCCAGCAGCTTAGACGGGGGGCGAAGATATGGCTACACCTTC
V: TRBV6-5; J: TRBJ1-1; size: once; D: .; CDR3: CASGRQPEAFF; DNA: TGTGCCAGCGGAAGACAGCCTGAAGCTTTCTTT
V: TRBV11-3; J: TRBJ1-1; size: .; D: .; CDR3: CASSLGVRTRVNTEAFF; DNA: TGTGCCAGCAGCTTAGGAGTCCGGACTCGGGTGAACACTGAAGCTTTCTTT
V: TRBV27; J: TRBJ2-5; size: .; D: .; CDR3: CASSLTTGRTQETQYF; DNA: TGTGCCAGCAGTTTAACGACAGGGAGGACACAAGAGACCCAGTACTTC
V: TRBV7-9; J: TRBJ2-7; size: .; D: .; CDR3: CASSSQSAYEQYF; DNA: TGTGCCAGCAGCTCTCAGTCCGCCTACGAGCAGTACTTC
V: TRBV5-6; J: TRBJ1-2; size: .; D: .; CDR3: CASSSVQGYGYTF; DNA: TGTGCCAGCAGCTCAGTCCAGGGCTATGGCTACACCTTC
V: TRBV15; J: TRBJ2-1; size: .; D: TRBD2; CDR3: CATSRDREAGGPNEQFF; DNA: TGTGCCACCAGCAGAGATCGCGAAGCGGGAGGGCCAAACGAGCAGTTCTTC
V: TRBV11-2; J: TRBJ2-7; size: few; D: TRBD1; CDR3: CASSGQGVGHEQYF; DNA: TGTGCCAGCAGCGGACAGGGGGTTGGCCACGAGCAGTACTTC
V: TRBV5-5; J: TRBJ1-2; size: .; D: .; CDR3: CASSLELAMGGYTF; DNA: TGTGCCAGCAGCTTGGAGTTAGCGATGGGTGGCTACACCTTC
V: TRBV2; J: TRBJ2-7; size: .; D: .; CDR3: CASTGYGSLGKKGYEQYF; DNA: TGTGCCAGCACGGGTTACGGGAGTCTCGGGAAGAAGGGCTACGAGCAGTACTTC
V: TRBV19; J: TRBJ2-7; size: .; D: TRBD1; CDR3: CASSISGTGAYEQYF; DNA: TGTGCCAGTAGTATATCCGGGACAGGGGCCTACGAGCAGTACTTC
V: TRBV7-7; J: TRBJ1-5; size: .; D: .; CDR3: CASSLVRRGTNQPQHF; DNA: TGTGCTAGCAGCCTTGTTCGTAGGGGCACTAATCAGCCCCAGCATTTT
V: TRBV10-1; J: TRBJ1-5; size: .; D: .; CDR3: CASNEGSPQHF; DNA: TGCGCCAGCAACGAGGGATCGCCCCAGCATTTT
V: TRBV14; J: TRBJ2-1; size: .; D: TRBD2; CDR3: CASSAGTSGGNEQFF; DNA: TGTGCCAGCAGCGCCGGGACTAGCGGCGGAAATGAGCAGTTCTTC
V: TRBV10-3; J: TRBJ2-1; size: .; D: TRBD2; CDR3: CAISGLAGGVPNEQFF; DNA: TGTGCCATCAGCGGACTAGCGGGAGGGGTCCCCAATGAGCAGTTCTTC
V: TRBV2; J: TRBJ2-7; size: .; D: .; CDR3: CASESSYEQYF; DNA: TGTGCCAGCGAGAGCTCCTACGAGCAGTACTTC
V: TRBV7-2; J: TRBJ2-3; size: .; D: .; CDR3: CASSLVPGSPDTQYF; DNA: TGTGCCAGCAGCTTAGTTCCAGGCAGCCCAGATACGCAGTATTTT
V: TRBV19; J: TRBJ1-3; size: .; D: TRBD1; CDR3: CASSRTGRGSGNTIYF; DNA: TGTGCCAGTAGTAGGACAGGCCGAGGCTCTGGAAACACCATATATTTT
V: TRBV6-6; J: TRBJ1-4; size: .; D: TRBD1; CDR3: CASSPRTGPNEKLFF; DNA: TGTGCCAGCAGCCCTCGGACAGGGCCGAATGAAAAACTGTTTTTT
V: TRBV4-1; J: TRBJ2-1; size: .; D: TRBD2; CDR3: CASSQDRLAGGDEQFF; DNA: TGCGCCAGCAGCCAAGATCGACTAGCGGGAGGTGATGAGCAGTTCTTC
V: TRBV18; J: TRBJ2-1; size: once; D: .; CDR3: CASSPPGGNEQFF; DNA: TGTGCCAGCTCACCACCAGGGGGCAATGAGCAGTTCTTC
V: TRBV6-1; J: TRBJ2-1; size: .; D: .; CDR3: CASSEPDNEQFF; DNA: TGTGCCAGCAGCGAACCAGACAATGAGCAGTTCTTC
V: TRBV5-6; J: TRBJ1-3; size: .; D: .; CDR3: CASSPGVAGNTIYF; DNA: TGTGCCAGCAGCCCGGGGGTGGCTGGAAACACCATATATTTT